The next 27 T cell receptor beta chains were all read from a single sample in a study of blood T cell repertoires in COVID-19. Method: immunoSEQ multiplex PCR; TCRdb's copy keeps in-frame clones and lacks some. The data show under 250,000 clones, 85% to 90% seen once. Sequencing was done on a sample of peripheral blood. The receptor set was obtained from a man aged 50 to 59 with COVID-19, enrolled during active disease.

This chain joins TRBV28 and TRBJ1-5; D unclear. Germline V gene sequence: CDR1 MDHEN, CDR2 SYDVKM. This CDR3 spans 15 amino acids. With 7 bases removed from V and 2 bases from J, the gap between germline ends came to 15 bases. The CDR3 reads CASIVSQAGNQPQHF. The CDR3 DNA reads TGTGCCAGCATAGTCTCCCAAGCCGGCAATCAGCCCCAGCATTTT.

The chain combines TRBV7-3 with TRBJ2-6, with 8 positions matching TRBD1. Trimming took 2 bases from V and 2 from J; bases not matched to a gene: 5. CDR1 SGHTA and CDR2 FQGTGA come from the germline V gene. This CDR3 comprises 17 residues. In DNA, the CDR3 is TGTGCCAGCAGCTTAGTGGGACAGGTCGCTGGGGCCAACGTCCTGACTTTC. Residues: CASSLVGQVAGANVLTF.

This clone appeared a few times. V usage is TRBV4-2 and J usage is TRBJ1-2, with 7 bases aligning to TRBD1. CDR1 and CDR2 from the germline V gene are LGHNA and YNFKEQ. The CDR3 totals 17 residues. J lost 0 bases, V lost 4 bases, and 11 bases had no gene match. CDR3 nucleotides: TGTGCCAGCAGCCCTCATTGGCCGGGACAGACTAACTATGGCTACACCTTC. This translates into CASSPHWPGQTNYGYTF.

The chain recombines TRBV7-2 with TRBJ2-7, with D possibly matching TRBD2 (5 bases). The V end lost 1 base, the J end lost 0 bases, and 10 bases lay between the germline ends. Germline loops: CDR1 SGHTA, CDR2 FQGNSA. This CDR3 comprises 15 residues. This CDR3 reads CASSLGGPVSYEQYF. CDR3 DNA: TGTGCCAGCAGCTTAGGAGGGCCGGTCTCCTACGAGCAGTACTTC. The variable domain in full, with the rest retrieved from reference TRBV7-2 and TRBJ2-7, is GAGVSQSPSNKVTEKGKDVELRCDPISGHTALYWYRQSLGQGLEFLIYFQGNSAPDKSGLPSDRFSAERTGGSVSTLTIQRTQQEDSAVYLCASSLGGPVSYEQYFGPGTRLTVT.

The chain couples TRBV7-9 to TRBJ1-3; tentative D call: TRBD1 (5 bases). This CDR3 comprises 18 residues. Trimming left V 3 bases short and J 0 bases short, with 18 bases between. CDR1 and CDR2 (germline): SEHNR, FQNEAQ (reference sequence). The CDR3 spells CASSFLNRDSDSGNTIYF. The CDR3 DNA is TGTGCCAGCAGCTTTCTTAATCGGGACTCCGACTCTGGAAACACCATATATTTT.

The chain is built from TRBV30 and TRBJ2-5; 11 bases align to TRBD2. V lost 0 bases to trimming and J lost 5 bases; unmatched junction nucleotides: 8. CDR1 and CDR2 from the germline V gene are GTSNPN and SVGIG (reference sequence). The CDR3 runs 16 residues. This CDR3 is CAWSVGTSGGEETQYF. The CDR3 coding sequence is TGTGCCTGGAGTGTGGGGACTAGCGGAGGGGAGGAGACCCAGTACTTC.

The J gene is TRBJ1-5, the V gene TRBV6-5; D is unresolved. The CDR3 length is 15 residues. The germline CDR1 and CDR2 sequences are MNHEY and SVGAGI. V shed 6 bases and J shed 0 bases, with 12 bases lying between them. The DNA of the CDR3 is TGTGCCAGCAGACTAGAATCTTATAGCAATCAGCCCCAGCATTTT. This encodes CASRLESYSNQPQHF.

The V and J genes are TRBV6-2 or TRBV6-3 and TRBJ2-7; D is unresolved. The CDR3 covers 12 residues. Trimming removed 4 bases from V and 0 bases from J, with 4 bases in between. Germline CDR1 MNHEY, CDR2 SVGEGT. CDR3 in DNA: TGTGCCAGCAGTTTAAACTCCTACGAGCAGTACTTC. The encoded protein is CASSLNSYEQYF.

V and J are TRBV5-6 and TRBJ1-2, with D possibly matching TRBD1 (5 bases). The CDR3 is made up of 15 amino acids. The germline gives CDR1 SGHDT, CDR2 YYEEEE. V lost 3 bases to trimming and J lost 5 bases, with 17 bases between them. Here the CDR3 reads CASSYSGGVWYGYTF. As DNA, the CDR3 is TGTGCCAGCAGCTACTCCGGGGGTGTTTGGTATGGCTACACCTTC.

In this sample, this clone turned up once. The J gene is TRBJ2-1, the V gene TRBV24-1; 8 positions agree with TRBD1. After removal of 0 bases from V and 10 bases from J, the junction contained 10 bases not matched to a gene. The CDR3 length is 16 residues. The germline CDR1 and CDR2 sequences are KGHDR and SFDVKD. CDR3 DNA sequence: TGTGCCACCAGTGATTTGGGACAGGGTGCCAGAGGGGAGCAGTTCTTC. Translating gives CATSDLGQGARGEQFF.

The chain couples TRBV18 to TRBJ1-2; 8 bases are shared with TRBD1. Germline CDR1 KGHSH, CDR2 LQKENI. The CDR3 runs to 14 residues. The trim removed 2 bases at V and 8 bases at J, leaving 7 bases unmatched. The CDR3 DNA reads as TGTGCCAGCTCACCAAAAAGACAGGGGTACGGCTACACCTTC. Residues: CASSPKRQGYGYTF.

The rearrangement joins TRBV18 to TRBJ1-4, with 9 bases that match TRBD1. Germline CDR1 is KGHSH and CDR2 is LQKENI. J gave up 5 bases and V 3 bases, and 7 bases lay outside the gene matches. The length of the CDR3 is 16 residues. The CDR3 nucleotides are TGTGCCAGCTCACCCACCATGACAGGGGGAAATGAAAAACTGTTTTTT. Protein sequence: CASSPTMTGGNEKLFF.

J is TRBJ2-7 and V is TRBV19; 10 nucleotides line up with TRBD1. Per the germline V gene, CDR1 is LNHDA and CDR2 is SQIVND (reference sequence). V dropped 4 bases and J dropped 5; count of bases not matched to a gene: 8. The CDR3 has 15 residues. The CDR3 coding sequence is TGTGCCAGTAGTAACTCCGGACAGGGGGGGGACGAGCAGTACTTC. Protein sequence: CASSNSGQGGDEQYF.

CDR3 loop: CASSVDSDEKLFF. The CDR3 DNA reads as TGTGCCAGCAGCGTCGACAGTGATGAAAAACTGTTTTTT. This chain connects TRBV12-3 or TRBV12-4 to TRBJ1-4, with a weak D call TRBD1 (5 bases). V shed 6 bases and J shed 6 bases, with 11 bases lying between them. The CDR3 totals 13 residues.

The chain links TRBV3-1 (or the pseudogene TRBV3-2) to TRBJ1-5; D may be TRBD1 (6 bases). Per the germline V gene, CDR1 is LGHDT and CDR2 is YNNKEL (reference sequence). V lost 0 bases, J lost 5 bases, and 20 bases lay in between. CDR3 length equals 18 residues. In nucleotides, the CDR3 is TGTGCCAGCAGCCAAGATTCCTTCAACAGGGTCCTCGATCAGCCCCAGCATTTT. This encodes CASSQDSFNRVLDQPQHF.

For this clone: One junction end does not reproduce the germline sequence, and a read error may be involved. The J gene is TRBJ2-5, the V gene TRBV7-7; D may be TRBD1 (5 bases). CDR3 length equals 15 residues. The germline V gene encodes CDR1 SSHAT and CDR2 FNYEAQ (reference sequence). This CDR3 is CASSLGPQGGETQYF. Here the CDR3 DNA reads TGTGCTAGCAGCTTAGGTCCGCAGGGTGGGGAGACCCAGTACTTC.

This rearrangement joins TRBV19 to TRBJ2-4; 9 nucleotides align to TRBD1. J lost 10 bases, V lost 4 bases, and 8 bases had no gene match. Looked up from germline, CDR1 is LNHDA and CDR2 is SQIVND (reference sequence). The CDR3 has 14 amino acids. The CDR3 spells CASSTRQGVTIQYF. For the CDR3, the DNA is TGTGCCAGTAGTACCCGACAGGGGGTCACGATTCAGTACTTC.

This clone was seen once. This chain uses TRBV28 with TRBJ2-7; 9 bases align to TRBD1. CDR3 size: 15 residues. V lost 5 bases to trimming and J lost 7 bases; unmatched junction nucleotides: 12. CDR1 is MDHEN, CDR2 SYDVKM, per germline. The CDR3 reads CASSQTGGPTMEQYF. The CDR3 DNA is TGTGCCAGCAGTCAAACAGGGGGCCCTACTATGGAGCAGTACTTC.

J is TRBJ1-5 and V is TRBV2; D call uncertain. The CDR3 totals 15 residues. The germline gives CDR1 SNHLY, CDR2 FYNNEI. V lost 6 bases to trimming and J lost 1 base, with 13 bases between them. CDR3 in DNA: TGTGCCAGCAGAAGGGAGGATCGGAGCAATCAGCCCCAGCATTTT. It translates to CASRREDRSNQPQHF.

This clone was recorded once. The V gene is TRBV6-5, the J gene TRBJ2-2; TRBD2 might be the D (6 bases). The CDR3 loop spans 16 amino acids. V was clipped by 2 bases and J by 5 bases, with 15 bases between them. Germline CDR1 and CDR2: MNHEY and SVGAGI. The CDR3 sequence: CASSYNKLAGTGELFF. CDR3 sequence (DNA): TGTGCCAGCAGTTACAATAAACTAGCAGGGACCGGGGAGCTGTTTTTT.

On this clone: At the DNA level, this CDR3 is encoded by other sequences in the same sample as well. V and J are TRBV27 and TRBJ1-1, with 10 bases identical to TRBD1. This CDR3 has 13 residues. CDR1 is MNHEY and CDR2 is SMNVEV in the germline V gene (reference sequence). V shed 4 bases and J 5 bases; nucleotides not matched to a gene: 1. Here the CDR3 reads CASSWTGGTEAFF. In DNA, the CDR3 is TGTGCCAGCAGTTGGACAGGGGGGACTGAAGCTTTCTTT.

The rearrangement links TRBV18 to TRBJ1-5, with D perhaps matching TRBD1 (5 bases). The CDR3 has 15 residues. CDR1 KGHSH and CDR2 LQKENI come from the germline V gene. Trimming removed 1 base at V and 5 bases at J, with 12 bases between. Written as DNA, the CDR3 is TGTGCCAGCTCACCACTGGGCAGGGCCGATCAGCCCCAGCATTTT. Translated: CASSPLGRADQPQHF.

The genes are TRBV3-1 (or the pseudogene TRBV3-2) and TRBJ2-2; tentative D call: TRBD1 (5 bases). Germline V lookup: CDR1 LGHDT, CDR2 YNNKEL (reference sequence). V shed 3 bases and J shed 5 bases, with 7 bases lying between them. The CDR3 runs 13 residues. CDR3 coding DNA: TGTGCCAGCAGCCAGTCAGGGACCGGGGAGCTGTTTTTT. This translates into CASSQSGTGELFF.

The CDR3 reads CASSPPGLGSYEQYF. CDR3 bases: TGTGCCAGCTCACCTCCGGGACTAGGGTCCTACGAGCAGTACTTC. The rearrangement links TRBV18 to TRBJ2-7, with 8 nucleotides matching TRBD2. V lost 3 bases to trimming and J lost 1 base; unmatched junction nucleotides: 5. The CDR3 length is 15 residues. Germline CDR1 reads KGHSH; CDR2 reads LQKENI.

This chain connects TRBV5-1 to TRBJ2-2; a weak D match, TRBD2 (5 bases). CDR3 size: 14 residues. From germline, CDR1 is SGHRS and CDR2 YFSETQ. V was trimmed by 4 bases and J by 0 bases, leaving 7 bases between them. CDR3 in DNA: TGCGCCAGCAGCCCACTAGCGAACACCGGGGAGCTGTTTTTT. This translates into CASSPLANTGELFF.

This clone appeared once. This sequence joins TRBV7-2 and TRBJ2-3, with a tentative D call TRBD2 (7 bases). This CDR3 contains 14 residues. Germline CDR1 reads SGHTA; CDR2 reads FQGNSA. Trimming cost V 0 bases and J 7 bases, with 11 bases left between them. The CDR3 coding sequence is TGTGCCAGCAGCTTAGCGGGGGGGCAGAATACGCAGTATTTT. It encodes CASSLAGGQNTQYF.

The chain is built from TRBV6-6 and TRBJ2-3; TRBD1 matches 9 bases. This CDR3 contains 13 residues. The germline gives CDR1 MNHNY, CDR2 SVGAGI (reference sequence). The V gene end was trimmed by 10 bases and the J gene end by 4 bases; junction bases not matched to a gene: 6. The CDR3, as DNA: TGTGCCACCGGGGACAGGGTATCAGATACGCAGTATTTT. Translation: CATGDRVSDTQYF.